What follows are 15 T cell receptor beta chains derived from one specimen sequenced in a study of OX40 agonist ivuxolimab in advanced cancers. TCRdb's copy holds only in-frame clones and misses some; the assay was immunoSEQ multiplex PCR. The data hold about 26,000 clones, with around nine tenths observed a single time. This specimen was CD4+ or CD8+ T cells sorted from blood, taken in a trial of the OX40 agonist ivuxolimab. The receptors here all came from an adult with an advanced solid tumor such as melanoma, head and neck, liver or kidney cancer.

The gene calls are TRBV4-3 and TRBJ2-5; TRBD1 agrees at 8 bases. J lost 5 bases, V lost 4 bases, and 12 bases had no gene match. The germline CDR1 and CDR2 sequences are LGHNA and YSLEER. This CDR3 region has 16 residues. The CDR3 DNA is TGCGCCAGCAGCCCCGAGGGTCCAGGGGGCTTGGAGACCCAGTACTTC. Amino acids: CASSPEGPGGLETQYF.

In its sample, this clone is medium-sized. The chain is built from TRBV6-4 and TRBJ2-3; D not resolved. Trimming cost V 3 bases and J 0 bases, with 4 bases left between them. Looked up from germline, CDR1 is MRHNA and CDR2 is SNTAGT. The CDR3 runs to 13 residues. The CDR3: CASSEGSTDTQYF. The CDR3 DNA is TGTGCCAGCAGTGAGGGTAGCACAGATACGCAGTATTTT.

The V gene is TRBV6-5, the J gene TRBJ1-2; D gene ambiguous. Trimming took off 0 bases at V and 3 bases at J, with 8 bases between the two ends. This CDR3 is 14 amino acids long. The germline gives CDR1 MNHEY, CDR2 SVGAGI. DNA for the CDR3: TGTGCCAGCAGTTACTCAGGCGGGGACTATGGCTACACCTTC. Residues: CASSYSGGDYGYTF.

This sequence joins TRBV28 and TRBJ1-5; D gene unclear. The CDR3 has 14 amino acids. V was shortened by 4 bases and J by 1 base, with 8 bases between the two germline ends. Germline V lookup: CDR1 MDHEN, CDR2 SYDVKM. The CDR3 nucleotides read TGTGCCAGCAGTTGGGCGGGAAGCAATCAGCCCCAGCATTTT. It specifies CASSWAGSNQPQHF.

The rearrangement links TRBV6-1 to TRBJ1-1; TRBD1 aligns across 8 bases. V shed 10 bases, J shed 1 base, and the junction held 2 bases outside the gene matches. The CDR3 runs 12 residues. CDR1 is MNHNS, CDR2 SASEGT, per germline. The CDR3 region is CATGTGNTEAFF. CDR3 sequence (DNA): TGTGCCACCGGGACAGGGAACACTGAAGCTTTCTTT.

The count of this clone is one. CDR3 sequence (DNA): TGTGCCAGCAGTTTTGGGACCAGCTCCTACGAGCAGTACTTC. It translates to CASSFGTSSYEQYF. This chain links TRBV28 with TRBJ2-5; D could derive from TRBD1 or TRBD2 (5 bases each). Judging by the DNA end, TRBJ2-7 fits better; the J call may be wrong. This CDR3 has 14 amino acids. From germline, CDR1 is MDHEN and CDR2 SYDVKM.

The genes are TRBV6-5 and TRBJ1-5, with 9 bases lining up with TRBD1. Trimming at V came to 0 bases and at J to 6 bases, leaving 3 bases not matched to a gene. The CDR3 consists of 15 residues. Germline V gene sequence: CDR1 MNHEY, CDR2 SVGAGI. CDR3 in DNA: TGTGCCAGCAGTTACTCGACAGGGGGTAGTCAGCCCCAGCATTTT. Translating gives CASSYSTGGSQPQHF.

CDR3 DNA sequence: TGTGCCAGCAGCCCCAACCCGGGACAGGGGGAGCTGGCTAATGAAAAACTGTTTTTT. Translated: CASSPNPGQGELANEKLFF. The rearrangement joins TRBV11-2 to TRBJ1-4; 11 nucleotides match TRBD1. The CDR3 sequence is 19 residues long. Trimming took 5 bases from V and 3 from J; bases not matched to a gene: 14. Germline V lookup: CDR1 SGHAT, CDR2 FQNNGV.

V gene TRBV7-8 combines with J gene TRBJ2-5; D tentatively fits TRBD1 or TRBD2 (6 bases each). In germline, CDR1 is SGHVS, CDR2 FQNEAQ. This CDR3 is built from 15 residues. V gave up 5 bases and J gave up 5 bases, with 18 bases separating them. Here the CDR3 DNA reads TGTGCCAGCAGCCTCATAGGGGGAGGAAAGGAGACCCAGTACTTC. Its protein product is CASSLIGGGKETQYF.

CDR3 sequence reads: CASSLSTGGNTEAFF. The CDR3 nucleotides are TGTGCCAGCAGTTTAAGTACAGGGGGTAACACTGAAGCTTTCTTT. The chain couples TRBV27 to TRBJ1-1; 8 bases match TRBD1. The germline CDR1 and CDR2 sequences are MNHEY and SMNVEV (reference sequence). V lost 2 bases, J lost 2 bases, and 4 bases stayed unmatched. The CDR3 totals 15 residues.

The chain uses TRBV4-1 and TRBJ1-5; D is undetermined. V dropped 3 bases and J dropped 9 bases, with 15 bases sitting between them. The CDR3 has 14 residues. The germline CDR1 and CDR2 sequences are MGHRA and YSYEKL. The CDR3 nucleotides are TGCGCCAGCAGCCACCGAGCAGGCTCCTGGCCCCAGCATTTT. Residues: CASSHRAGSWPQHF.

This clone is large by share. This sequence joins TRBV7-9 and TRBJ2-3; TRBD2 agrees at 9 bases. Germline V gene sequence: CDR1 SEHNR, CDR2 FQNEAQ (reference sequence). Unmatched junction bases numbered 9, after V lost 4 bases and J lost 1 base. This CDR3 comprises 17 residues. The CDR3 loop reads CASSSSQTSGRTDTQYF. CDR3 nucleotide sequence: TGTGCCAGCAGCTCCAGCCAGACTAGCGGCCGCACAGATACGCAGTATTTT.

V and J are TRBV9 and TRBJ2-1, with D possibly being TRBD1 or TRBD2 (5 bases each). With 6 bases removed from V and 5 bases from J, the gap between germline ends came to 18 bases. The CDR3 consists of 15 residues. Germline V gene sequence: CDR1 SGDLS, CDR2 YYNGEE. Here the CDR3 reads CASTPGTRVNNEQFF. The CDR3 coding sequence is TGTGCCAGCACCCCAGGGACCAGGGTAAACAATGAGCAGTTCTTC.

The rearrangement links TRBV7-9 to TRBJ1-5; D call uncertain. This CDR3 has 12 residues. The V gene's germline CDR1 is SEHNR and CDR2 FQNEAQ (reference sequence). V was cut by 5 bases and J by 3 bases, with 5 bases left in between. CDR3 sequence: CASSPSNQPQHF. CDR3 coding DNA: TGTGCCAGCAGCCCGTCCAATCAGCCCCAGCATTTT.

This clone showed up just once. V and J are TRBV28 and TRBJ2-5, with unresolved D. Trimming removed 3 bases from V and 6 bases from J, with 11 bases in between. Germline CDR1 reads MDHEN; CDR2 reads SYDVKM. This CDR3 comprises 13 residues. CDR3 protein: CASSFYGRKTQYF. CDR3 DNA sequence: TGTGCCAGCAGTTTTTACGGGCGAAAGACCCAGTACTTC.